This is a list of T cell receptor beta chains from one sample in a study of blood T cell repertoires in COVID-19. Sequencing used immunoSEQ multiplex PCR; TCRdb keeps in-frame clones, though not all of them. Seen here are around 100,000 clones, about 91% observed once, and the top ten hold roughly 4.2%. What was sequenced was peripheral blood. All receptors derive from a man between 18 and 35 years old with acute or convalescent COVID-19. Both conserved end residues are part of each CDR3. The order of the fields is D gene, J gene, clone size, V gene, CDR3 protein, CDR3 DNA. D genes are given only for firm matches. The size entry is marked missing in some rows and otherwise reads once, few, many or a size class.

- TRBJ1-5 - TRBV4-1 CASSQDENRPQHF TGCGCCAGCAGCCAAGATGAGAACCGGCCCCAGCATTTT
TRBD1 TRBJ1-4 - TRBV6-6 CASSPTRGQGAIMKRLFF TGTGCCAGCAGTCCTACCCGGGGACAGGGGGCGATAATGAAAAGACTGTTTTTT
- TRBJ1-2 - TRBV14 CASSQDRQSYGYTF TGTGCCAGCAGCCAAGATCGACAGTCCTATGGCTACACCTTC
- TRBJ2-1 - TRBV7-2 CATSTSSSYNEQFF TGTGCCACCTCGACTTCAAGCTCCTACAATGAGCAGTTCTTC
- TRBJ1-1 - TRBV5-4 CASSLQSSTEAFF TGTGCCAGCAGCTTGCAGTCATCCACTGAAGCTTTCTTT
- TRBJ1-1 - TRBV29-1 CSVVETGLNTEAFF TGCAGCGTTGTCGAGACAGGCCTGAACACTGAAGCTTTCTTT
- TRBJ1-4 - TRBV6-1 CASSEQGQTNEKLFF TGTGCCAGCAGTGAACAGGGTCAAACTAATGAAAAACTGTTTTTT
- TRBJ2-4 - TRBV21-1 CASSNRKAAAKNIQYF TGTGCCAGCAGCAACCGAAAGGCGGCGGCCAAAAACATTCAGTACTTC
- TRBJ1-5 - TRBV19 CASSIWGGSNNQPQHF TGTGCCAGTAGTATATGGGGGGGAAGCAACAATCAGCCCCAGCATTTT
TRBD1 TRBJ1-1 - TRBV30 CAWSSGQAAQEGGF TGTGCCTGGAGTAGCGGACAGGCGGCTCAAGAGGGTGGCTTT
TRBD1 TRBJ1-1 once TRBV12-5 CASGFFTGVDF TGTGCTAGTGGTTTCTTTACAGGGGTGGACTTT
- TRBJ1-2 - TRBV25-1 CASAKRDSFNYGYTF TGTGCCAGCGCCAAAAGAGACAGTTTTAACTATGGCTACACCTTC
- TRBJ2-2 once TRBV11-3 CASSKEDPRVGGELFF TGTGCCAGCAGCAAGGAAGACCCGAGGGTTGGCGGGGAGCTGTTTTTT
TRBD1 TRBJ2-5 - TRBV12-5 CASGLGTGEETQYF TGTGCTAGTGGTTTAGGGACAGGGGAAGAGACCCAGTACTTC
TRBD1 TRBJ1-6 - TRBV14 CAVSGQGNSPLHF TGTGCCGTCTCGGGACAGGGTAATTCACCCCTCCACTTT
- TRBJ1-2 - TRBV28 CASTVGHPNYGYTF TGTGCCAGCACGGTCGGACACCCTAACTATGGCTACACCTTC
- TRBJ1-1 - TRBV24-1 CATSDRAGGNTEAFF TGTGCCACCAGTGACAGGGCGGGGGGGAACACTGAAGCTTTCTTT
- TRBJ1-1 - TRBV7-2 CASGWQGTEAFF TGTGCCAGCGGATGGCAGGGAACTGAAGCTTTCTTT
TRBD1 TRBJ2-5 once TRBV5-4 CASSPGTAQETQYF TGTGCCAGCAGCCCCGGGACAGCCCAAGAGACCCAGTACTTC
TRBD1 TRBJ2-2 once TRBV5-6 CASSLRGPGTGELFF TGTGCCAGCAGCTTGAGGGGGCCAGGCACCGGGGAGCTGTTTTTT
- TRBJ2-7 - TRBV27 CASSSYRSPQFYEQYF TGTGCCAGCAGTTCTTACAGATCCCCTCAATTTTACGAGCAGTACTTC
- TRBJ1-3 once TRBV9 CASSSAGVTGNTIYF TGTGCCAGCAGCTCCGCAGGGGTAACTGGAAACACCATATATTTT
TRBD1 TRBJ1-3 - TRBV11-2 CASSFSGGFDGNTIYF TGTGCCAGCAGCTTTTCAGGGGGGTTTGATGGAAACACCATATATTTT
TRBD1 TRBJ1-5 - TRBV25-1 CASSGGQGNQPQHF TGTGCCAGCAGTGGTGGACAGGGCAATCAGCCCCAGCATTTT
TRBD2 TRBJ2-1 - TRBV6-4 CASSDSTSGRARDEQFF TGTGCCAGCAGTGACTCGACTAGCGGGAGGGCCCGGGATGAGCAGTTCTTC
- TRBJ2-3 - TRBV7-6 CASSFYPGPSTDTQYF TGTGCCAGCAGCTTCTACCCAGGCCCTAGCACAGATACGCAGTATTTT
- TRBJ1-4 - TRBV5-1 CASSSGETPEKLFF TGCGCCAGCAGCTCGGGAGAAACCCCTGAAAAACTGTTTTTT
- TRBJ2-2 - TRBV11-2 CASSLAPEPNTGELFF TGTGCCAGCAGCTTAGCGCCAGAACCGAACACCGGGGAGCTGTTTTTT
TRBD1 TRBJ2-5 - TRBV6-5 CASSYSDRGQTQYF TGTGCCAGCAGTTACTCTGACAGGGGACAGACCCAGTACTTC
TRBD2 TRBJ2-3 - TRBV29-1 CSAEGLAVTDTQYF TGCAGCGCTGAAGGACTAGCGGTCACAGATACGCAGTATTTT
- TRBJ1-2 - TRBV3-1/TRBV3-2 CASSQVGGDGYTF TGTGCCAGCAGCCAAGTAGGGGGGGATGGCTACACCTTC
- TRBJ1-1 - TRBV6-5 CASTLRGEAFF TGTGCCAGCACCCTCAGGGGTGAAGCTTTCTTT
- TRBJ1-5 - TRBV4-1 CASSQDPGSSQPQHF TGCGCCAGCAGCCAAGACCCAGGGTCGAGTCAGCCCCAGCATTTT
TRBD2 TRBJ2-5 - TRBV12-5 CASGLGQLAGGQETQYF TGTGCTAGTGGTTTGGGCCAACTAGCGGGGGGGCAAGAGACCCAGTACTTC
- TRBJ1-1 - TRBV15 CATSRGWSEAFF TGTGCCACCAGCAGGGGCTGGTCTGAAGCTTTCTTT
- TRBJ2-2 - TRBV25-1 CASRRGLDYTGELFF TGTGCCAGCCGCCGAGGGCTGGATTACACCGGGGAGCTGTTTTTT
TRBD1 TRBJ1-4 once TRBV3-1/TRBV3-2 CASSPPGTGTGYEKLFF TGTGCCAGCAGCCCCCCAGGGACCGGGACAGGGTATGAAAAACTGTTTTTT
TRBD2 TRBJ2-1 once TRBV6-1 CASSFTRGGDEQFF TGTGCCAGCAGTTTTACGCGGGGGGGCGATGAGCAGTTCTTC
- TRBJ2-1 - TRBV5-1 CASSRDNRAEQFF TGCGCCAGCAGCCGGGACAATCGAGCTGAGCAGTTCTTC
TRBD1 TRBJ2-6 - TRBV2 CASREGQGSSGANVLTF TGTGCCAGCAGGGAGGGACAGGGTTCTTCTGGGGCCAACGTCCTGACTTTC
- TRBJ2-5 - TRBV5-8 CASSWTPPGETQYF TGTGCCAGCAGTTGGACTCCACCCGGGGAGACCCAGTACTTC
- TRBJ2-5 - TRBV6-5 CASTGYQETQYF TGTGCCAGCACCGGGTACCAAGAGACCCAGTACTTC
TRBD2 TRBJ2-5 - TRBV24-1 CATSDSEGLAGAETQYF TGTGCCACCAGTGATTCCGAAGGACTAGCGGGAGCGGAGACCCAGTACTTC
TRBD2 TRBJ2-1 - TRBV6-5 CASSRLAGGSNEQFF TGTGCCAGCAGTCGACTAGCGGGAGGAAGCAATGAGCAGTTCTTC
- TRBJ2-5 - TRBV7-2 CASSLATSGTQYF TGTGCCAGCAGCTTGGCAACTTCAGGGACCCAGTACTTC
TRBD1 TRBJ1-4 - TRBV19 CASSFRQGFQTNEKLFF TGTGCCAGTAGCTTTAGACAGGGGTTTCAAACTAATGAAAAACTGTTTTTT
TRBD1 TRBJ1-2 - TRBV30 CAWSFPWQGGNYGYTF TGTGCCTGGAGTTTCCCGTGGCAGGGGGGAAACTATGGCTACACCTTC
- TRBJ1-1 - TRBV29-1 CSVESWQRNTEAFF TGCAGCGTTGAAAGCTGGCAGCGGAACACTGAAGCTTTCTTT
TRBD1 TRBJ2-1 - TRBV3-1/TRBV3-2 CASSQGGTGFKYNEQFF TGTGCCAGCAGCCAAGGGGGGACAGGGTTTAAGTACAATGAGCAGTTCTTC
- TRBJ1-2 - TRBV5-1 CASSFGGADYGYTF TGCGCCAGCAGCTTCGGCGGGGCAGACTATGGCTACACCTTC
- TRBJ2-3 - TRBV12-3/TRBV12-4 CASTPAVSDTQYF TGTGCCAGCACCCCTGCGGTTTCAGATACGCAGTATTTT
TRBD1 TRBJ2-7 - TRBV9 CASSPRQGKYEQYF TGTGCCAGCAGCCCGAGACAGGGAAAGTACGAGCAGTACTTC
TRBD1 TRBJ1-3 - TRBV3-1/TRBV3-2 CASSQVLATGGSYGNTIYF TGTGCCAGCAGCCAAGTTCTGGCGACAGGGGGATCCTACGGAAACACCATATATTTT
- TRBJ1-1 - TRBV24-1 CAKKGFSVTEAFF TGTGCCAAAAAGGGGTTCTCGGTTACTGAAGCTTTCTTT
- TRBJ1-1 - TRBV2 CASGSDLMNTEAFF TGTGCCAGCGGGAGCGACTTAATGAACACTGAAGCTTTCTTT